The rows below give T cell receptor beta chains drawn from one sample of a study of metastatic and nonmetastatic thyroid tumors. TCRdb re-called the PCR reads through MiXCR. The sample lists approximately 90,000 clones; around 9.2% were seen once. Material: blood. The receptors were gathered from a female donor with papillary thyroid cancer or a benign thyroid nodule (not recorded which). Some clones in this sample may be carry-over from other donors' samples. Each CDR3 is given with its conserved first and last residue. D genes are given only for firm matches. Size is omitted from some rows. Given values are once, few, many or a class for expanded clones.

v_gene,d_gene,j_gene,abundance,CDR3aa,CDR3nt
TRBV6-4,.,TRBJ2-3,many,CASSETGPTDTQYF,TGTGCCAGCAGTGAGACGGGTCCCACAGATACGCAGTATTTT
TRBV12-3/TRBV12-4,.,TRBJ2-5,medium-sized,CASSLREETQYF,TGTGCCAGCAGTTTAAGGGAAGAGACCCAGTACTTC
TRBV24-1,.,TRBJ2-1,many,CATRQGGNEQFF,TGTGCCACTAGACAGGGAGGAAATGAGCAGTTCTTC
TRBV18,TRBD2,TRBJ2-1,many,CASSPERPTSGGSYNEQFF,TGTGCCAGCTCACCCGAACGTCCGACTAGCGGGGGTTCCTACAATGAGCAGTTCTTC
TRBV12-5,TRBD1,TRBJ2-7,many,CASGTGAGVSYEQYF,TGTGCTAGTGGTACAGGGGCTGGCGTCTCCTACGAGCAGTACTTC
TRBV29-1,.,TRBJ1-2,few,CSSWTPYYGYTF,TGCAGCTCTTGGACACCCTACTATGGCTACACCTTC
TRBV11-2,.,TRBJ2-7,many,CASSLIQETYEQYF,TGTGCCAGCAGCCTCATACAGGAAACCTACGAGCAGTACTTC
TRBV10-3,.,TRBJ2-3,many,CAISEREHTQYF,TGTGCCATCAGTGAGAGGGAGCATACGCAGTATTTT
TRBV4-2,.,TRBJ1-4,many,CASSQDWGINEKLFF,TGTGCCAGCAGCCAAGATTGGGGGATCAACGAAAAACTGTTTTTT
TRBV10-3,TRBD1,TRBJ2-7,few,CAISEGTGDEQYF,TGTGCCATCAGTGAAGGGACAGGTGACGAGCAGTACTTC
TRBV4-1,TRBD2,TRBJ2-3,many,CASSQDWTSGGGTDTQYF,TGCGCCAGCAGCCAAGACTGGACTAGCGGAGGGGGCACAGATACGCAGTATTTT
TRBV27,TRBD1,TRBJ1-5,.,CASRTGGEEEPQHF,TGTGCCAGCAGAACAGGGGGCGAAGAGGAGCCCCAGCATTTT
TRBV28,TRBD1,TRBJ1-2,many,CASSRGGQGLRADGYTF,TGTGCCAGCAGTCGGGGGGGACAGGGCCTCCGGGCTGATGGCTACACCTTC
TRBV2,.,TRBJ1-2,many,CASSGAVYFSYGYTF,TGTGCCAGCAGTGGGGCCGTTTATTTCTCCTATGGCTACACCTTC
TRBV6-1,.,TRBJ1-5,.,CASSQVNQPQHF,TGTGCCAGCAGTCAGGTTAATCAGCCCCAGCATTTT
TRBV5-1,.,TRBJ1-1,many,CASSFSGQSGTEAFF,TGCGCCAGCAGCTTTAGCGGACAGTCGGGCACTGAAGCTTTCTTT
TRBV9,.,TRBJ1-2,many,CASSTGTLVGYTF,TGTGCCAGCAGTACCGGGACCTTGGTAGGCTACACCTTC
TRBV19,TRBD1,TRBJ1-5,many,CASSSTGQGGNQPQHF,TGTGCCAGTAGTAGTACGGGACAGGGAGGCAATCAGCCCCAGCATTTT
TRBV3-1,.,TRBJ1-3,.,CASGVTWDSGNTIYF,TGTGCCAGCGGTGTTACGTGGGACTCTGGAAACACCATATATTTT
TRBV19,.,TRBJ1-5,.,CAATSGTLNQPQHF,TGTGCCGCCACGTCAGGGACATTGAATCAGCCCCAACATTTT
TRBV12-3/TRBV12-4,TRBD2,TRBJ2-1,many,CASSSRAGSSIEQFF,TGTGCCAGCAGTTCGCGAGCGGGGTCGTCCATAGAGCAGTTCTTC
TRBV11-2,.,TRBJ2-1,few,CVSSLGGGSSYNEQFF,TGTGTCAGCAGCTTAGGTGGGGGAAGCTCCTACAATGAGCAGTTCTTC
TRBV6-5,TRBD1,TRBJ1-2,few,CASLGNAGTGKGGYTF,TGTGCCAGCCTAGGGAATGCCGGGACAGGGAAGGGTGGCTACACCTTC
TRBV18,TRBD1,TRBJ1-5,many,CASSPGQGSNQPQHF,TGTGCCAGCTCACCTGGACAGGGAAGCAATCAGCCCCAGCATTTT
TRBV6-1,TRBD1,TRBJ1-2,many,CASVGTGGYGYTF,TGTGCCAGCGTGGGGACAGGGGGCTATGGCTACACCTTC
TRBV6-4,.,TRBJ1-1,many,CASSDSDNTEAFF,TGTGCCAGCAGTGACTCGGACAACACTGAAGCTTTCTTT
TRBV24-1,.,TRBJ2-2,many,CATRGGPGTGELFF,TGTGCCACCAGGGGGGGGCCGGGCACCGGGGAGCTGTTTTTT